This TCR beta chain derives from a study of human T cells and chemical hapten exposure. Turning to the study itself: Sensitization applied 2% DPC to approximately 2 cm by approximately 2 cm of upper inner arm skin.

TCRdb reanalysed the RACE reads using MiXCR and keeps one entry per CDR3 protein. The table lists 380,000 or so distinct CDR3 sequences, 5.5% of them singletons. Points on this clonotype: The antigen is undetermined.

The junction had 14 bases not matched to a gene; V was cut back by 0 bases and J by 8 bases. The CDR3 has 17 residues. Germline V gene sequence: CDR1 MNHEY, CDR2 SVGEGT. Stated time point: pre-sensitization, week 0. Treatment denoted: therapeutic diphenylcyclopropenone sensitization with weekly scalp DPC. Whole-study findings and limits: No shift was seen in TCRs above 1 in 1000 frequency with DPC sensitization. Patch test score rose with PT1 expanded TCRs, significant at 8, 16, 32, not 4. In comparison with controls, expanded TCRs gave rise to a significantly larger number of large CDR3 similarity clusters.

The clonotype comes from a woman between 18 and 29 years old with alopecia areata. Some clones in this sample may be carry-over from other donors' samples. The sequencing used whole blood, collected in connection with sensitization to the hapten diphenylcyclopropenone (DPC). The V and J genes are TRBV6-2 or TRBV6-3 and TRBJ1-1, with 8 bases lining up with TRBD1. CDR3 loop: CASSYSMEDRGYGEAFF. The CDR3 DNA sequence: TGTGCCAGCAGTTACTCGATGGAAGACAGGGGATACGGGGAAGCTTTCTTT.